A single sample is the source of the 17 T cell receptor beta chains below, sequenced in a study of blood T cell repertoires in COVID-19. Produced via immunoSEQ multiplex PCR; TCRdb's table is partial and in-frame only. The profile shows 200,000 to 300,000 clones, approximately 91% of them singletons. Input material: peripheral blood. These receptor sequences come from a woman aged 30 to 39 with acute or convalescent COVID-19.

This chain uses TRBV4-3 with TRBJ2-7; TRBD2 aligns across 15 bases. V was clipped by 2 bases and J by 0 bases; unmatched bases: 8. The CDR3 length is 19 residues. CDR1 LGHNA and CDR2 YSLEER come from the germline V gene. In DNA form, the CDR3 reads TGCGCCAGCAGCCAATCAACCGGGACTAGCGGGGGGAGCTCCTACGAGCAGTACTTC. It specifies CASSQSTGTSGGSSYEQYF.

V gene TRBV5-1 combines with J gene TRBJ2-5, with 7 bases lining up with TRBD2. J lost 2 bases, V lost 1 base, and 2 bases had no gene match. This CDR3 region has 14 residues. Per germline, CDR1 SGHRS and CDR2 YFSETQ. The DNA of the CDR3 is TGCGCCAGCAGCTTGCCGGGGGGACAAGAGACCCAGTACTTC. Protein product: CASSLPGGQETQYF.

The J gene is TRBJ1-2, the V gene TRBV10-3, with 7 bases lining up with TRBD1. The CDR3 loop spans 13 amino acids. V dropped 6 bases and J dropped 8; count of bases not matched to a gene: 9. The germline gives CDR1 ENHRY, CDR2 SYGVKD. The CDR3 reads CAIRGDRVEGYTF. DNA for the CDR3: TGTGCCATCAGGGGAGACAGGGTGGAAGGCTACACCTTC.

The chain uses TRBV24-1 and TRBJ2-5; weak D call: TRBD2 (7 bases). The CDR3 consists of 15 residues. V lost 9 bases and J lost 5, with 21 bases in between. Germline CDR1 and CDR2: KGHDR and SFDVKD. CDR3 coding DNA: TGTGCCACCGGCCCCACTAGGGGGGGTCTGGAGACCCAGTACTTC. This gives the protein CATGPTRGGLETQYF.

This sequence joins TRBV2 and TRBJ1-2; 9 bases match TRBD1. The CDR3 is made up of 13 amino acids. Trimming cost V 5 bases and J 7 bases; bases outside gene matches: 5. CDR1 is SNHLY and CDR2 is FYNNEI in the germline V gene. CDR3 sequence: CASSRDRVTGYTF. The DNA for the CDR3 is TGTGCCAGCAGTAGGGACAGGGTTACTGGCTACACCTTC. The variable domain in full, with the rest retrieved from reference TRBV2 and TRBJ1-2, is EPEVTQTPSHQVTQMGQEVILRCVPISNHLYFYWYRQILGQKVEFLVSFYNNEISEKSEIFDDQFSVERPDGSNFTLKIRSTKLEDSAMYFCASSRDRVTGYTFGSGTRLTVV.

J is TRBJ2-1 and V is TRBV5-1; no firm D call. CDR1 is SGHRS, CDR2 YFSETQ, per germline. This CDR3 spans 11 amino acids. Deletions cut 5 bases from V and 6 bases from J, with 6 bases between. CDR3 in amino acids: CASRSGNEQFF. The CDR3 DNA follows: TGCGCCAGCAGGTCGGGCAATGAGCAGTTCTTC.

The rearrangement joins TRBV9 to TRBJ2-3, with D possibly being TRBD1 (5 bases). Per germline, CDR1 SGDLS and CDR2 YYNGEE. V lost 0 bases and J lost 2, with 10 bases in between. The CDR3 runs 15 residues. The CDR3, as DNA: TGTGCCAGCAGCGTAGAGGGGTCCCACACAGATACGCAGTATTTT. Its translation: CASSVEGSHTDTQYF.

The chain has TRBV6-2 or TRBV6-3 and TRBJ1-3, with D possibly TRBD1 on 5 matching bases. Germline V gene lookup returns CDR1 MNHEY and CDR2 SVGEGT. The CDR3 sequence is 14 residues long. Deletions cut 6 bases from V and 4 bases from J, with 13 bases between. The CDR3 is CASSRRGLGNTIYF. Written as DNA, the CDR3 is TGTGCCAGCAGCCGCCGGGGACTAGGAAACACCATATATTTT.

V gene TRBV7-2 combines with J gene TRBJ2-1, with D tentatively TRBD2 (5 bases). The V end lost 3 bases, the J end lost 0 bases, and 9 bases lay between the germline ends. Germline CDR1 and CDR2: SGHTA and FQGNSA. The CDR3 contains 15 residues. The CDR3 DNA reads TGTGCCAGCAGCTTTTCGGGGAGCTCCTACAATGAGCAGTTCTTC. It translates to CASSFSGSSYNEQFF.

The CDR3 coding sequence is TGTGCCTCTCGGGATAGCAATCAGCCCCAGCATTTT. The encoded protein is CASRDSNQPQHF. This chain connects TRBV15 to TRBJ1-5; D is undetermined. Trimming shortened V by 11 bases and J by 0 bases, and 8 bases separated the two germline ends. This CDR3 has 12 residues. CDR1 LNHNV and CDR2 YYDKDF come from the germline V gene (reference sequence).

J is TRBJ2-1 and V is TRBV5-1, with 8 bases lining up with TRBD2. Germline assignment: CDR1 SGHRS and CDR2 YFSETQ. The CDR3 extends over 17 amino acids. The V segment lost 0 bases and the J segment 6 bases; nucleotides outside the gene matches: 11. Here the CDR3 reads CASSLGLLSGSGNEQFF. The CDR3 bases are TGCGCCAGCAGCTTGGGTCTTTTGAGCGGGAGCGGCAATGAGCAGTTCTTC.

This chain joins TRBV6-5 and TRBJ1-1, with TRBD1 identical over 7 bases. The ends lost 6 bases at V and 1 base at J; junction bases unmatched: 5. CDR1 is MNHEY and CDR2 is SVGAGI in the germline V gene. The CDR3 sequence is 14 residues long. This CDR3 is CASRQRTGNTEAFF. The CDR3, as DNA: TGTGCCAGCAGGCAACGGACAGGGAACACTGAAGCTTTCTTT.

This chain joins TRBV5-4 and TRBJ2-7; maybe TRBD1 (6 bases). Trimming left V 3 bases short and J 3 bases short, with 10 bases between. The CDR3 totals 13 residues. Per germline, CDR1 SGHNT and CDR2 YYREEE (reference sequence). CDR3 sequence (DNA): TGTGCCAGCAGCTCTACAGGGTTCTACGAGCAGTACTTC. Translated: CASSSTGFYEQYF.

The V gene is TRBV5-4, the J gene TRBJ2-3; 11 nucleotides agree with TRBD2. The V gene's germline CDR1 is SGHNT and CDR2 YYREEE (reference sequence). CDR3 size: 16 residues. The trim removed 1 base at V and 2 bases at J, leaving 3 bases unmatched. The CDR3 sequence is CASSLRLAGPTDTQYF. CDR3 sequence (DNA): TGTGCCAGCAGCTTGCGACTAGCGGGACCCACAGATACGCAGTATTTT. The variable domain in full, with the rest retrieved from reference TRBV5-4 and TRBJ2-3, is ETGVTQSPTHLIKTRGQQVTLRCSSQSGHNTVSWYQQALGQGPQFIFQYYREEENGRGNFPPRFSGLQFPNYSSELNVNALELDDSALYLCASSLRLAGPTDTQYFGPGTRLTVL.

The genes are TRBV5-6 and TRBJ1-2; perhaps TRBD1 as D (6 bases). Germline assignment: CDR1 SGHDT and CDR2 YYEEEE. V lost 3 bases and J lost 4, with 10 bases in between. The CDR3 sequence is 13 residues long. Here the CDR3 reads CASSSGVAYGYTF. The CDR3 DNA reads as TGTGCCAGCAGCTCAGGGGTGGCCTATGGCTACACCTTC.

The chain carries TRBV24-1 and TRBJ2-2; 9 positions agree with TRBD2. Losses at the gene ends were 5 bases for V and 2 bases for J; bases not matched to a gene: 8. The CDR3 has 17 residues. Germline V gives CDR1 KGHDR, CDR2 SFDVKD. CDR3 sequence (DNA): TGTGCCACCAGTGCGGGGTGGCTAGCGGGAAACACCGGGGAGCTGTTTTTT. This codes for CATSAGWLAGNTGELFF.

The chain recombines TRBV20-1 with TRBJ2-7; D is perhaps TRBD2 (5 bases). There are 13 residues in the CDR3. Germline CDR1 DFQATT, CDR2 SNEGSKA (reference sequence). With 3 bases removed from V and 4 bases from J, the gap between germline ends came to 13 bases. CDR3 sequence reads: CSASSGVGYEQYF. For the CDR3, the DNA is TGCAGTGCTAGTTCCGGGGTGGGATACGAGCAGTACTTC.